What follows are 23 T cell receptor beta chains derived from one specimen sequenced in a study of cytomegalovirus exposure and HLA in healthy donors. This PCR relied on a set of 60 Vbeta primers and 13 Jbeta primers. TCRdb's copy holds only in-frame clones and misses some; the assay was immunoSEQ multiplex PCR. The profile shows around 120,000 clones, over 8% of them singletons. Specimen: PBMCs. These receptors originate from a man aged 25-40 years in good health and CMV-seronegative.

The chain has TRBV27 and TRBJ1-6; no clear D. The CDR3 contains 15 residues. CDR1 is MNHEY and CDR2 is SMNVEV in the germline V gene (reference sequence). V was trimmed by 0 bases and J by 7 bases, leaving 10 bases between them. The CDR3 loop reads CASSLSIENNSPLHF. The CDR3, as DNA: TGTGCCAGCAGTTTATCGATAGAAAACAATTCACCCCTCCACTTT.

The genes are TRBV5-6 and TRBJ1-4; no reliable D call. V was cut by 4 bases and J by 0 bases, with 10 bases left in between. CDR3 length: 15 residues. CDR1 is SGHDT and CDR2 is YYEEEE in the germline V gene. This CDR3 reads CASSRDSTTNEKLFF. The CDR3, as DNA: TGTGCCAGCAGCCGTGACTCTACAACTAATGAAAAACTGTTTTTT. The variable domain in full, with the rest retrieved from reference TRBV5-6 and TRBJ1-4, is DAGVTQSPTHLIKTRGQQVTLRCSPKSGHDTVSWYQQALGQGPQFIFQYYEEEERQRGNFPDRFSGHQFPNYSSELNVNALLLGDSALYLCASSRDSTTNEKLFFGSGTQLSVL.

The rearrangement uses TRBV9 and TRBJ2-1; 9 positions match TRBD1. CDR1 is SGDLS and CDR2 is YYNGEE in the germline V gene. The CDR3 has 15 residues. The junction had 4 bases not matched to a gene; V was cut back by 2 bases and J by 4 bases. CDR3 amino acids: CASSVGQGNYNEQFF. The CDR3 nucleotides read TGTGCCAGCAGCGTTGGACAGGGGAATTACAATGAGCAGTTCTTC.

V is TRBV9 and J is TRBJ1-2, with 9 bases that match TRBD1. Germline V gene sequence: CDR1 SGDLS, CDR2 YYNGEE. V lost 4 bases and J lost 7; bases outside the gene matches: 14. The CDR3 loop spans 16 amino acids. The CDR3 loop is CASSSSAGTGYGGYTF. The CDR3 DNA sequence: TGTGCCAGCAGCTCGAGTGCCGGGACAGGGTATGGTGGCTACACCTTC. Full variable domain (remainder filled in from reference TRBV9 and TRBJ1-2): DSGVTQTPKHLITATGQRVTLRCSPRSGDLSVYWYQQSLDQGLQFLIQYYNGEERAKGNILERFSAQQFPDLHSELNLSSLELGDSALYFCASSSSAGTGYGGYTFGSGTRLTVV.

Only a few counts were recorded for this clone. The gene calls are TRBV19 and TRBJ1-1, with D uncertain. The germline CDR1 and CDR2 sequences are LNHDA and SQIVND (reference sequence). The CDR3 covers 17 residues. V was shortened by 5 bases and J by 1 base, with 20 bases between the two germline ends. CDR3 residues: CASSFVSKGGKNTEAFF. For the CDR3, the DNA is TGTGCCAGTAGTTTTGTGTCTAAGGGAGGGAAGAACACTGAAGCTTTCTTT.

The chain has TRBV5-6 and TRBJ2-7; 9 positions agree with TRBD2. CDR3 size: 14 residues. Losses at the gene ends were 4 bases for V and 3 bases for J; bases not matched to a gene: 5. Germline assignment: CDR1 SGHDT and CDR2 YYEEEE. This CDR3 is CASSPGLANYEQYF. Written as DNA, the CDR3 is TGTGCCAGCAGCCCGGGACTAGCTAACTACGAGCAGTACTTC. The full variable domain, with the rest looked up from reference TRBV5-6 and TRBJ2-7, is DAGVTQSPTHLIKTRGQQVTLRCSPKSGHDTVSWYQQALGQGPQFIFQYYEEEERQRGNFPDRFSGHQFPNYSSELNVNALLLGDSALYLCASSPGLANYEQYFGPGTRLTVT.

The rearrangement joins TRBV5-4 to TRBJ2-5; 9 nucleotides align to TRBD2. V lost 4 bases, J lost 6 bases, and 13 bases stayed unmatched. The CDR3 consists of 16 residues. Germline V gene data show CDR1 as SGHNT and CDR2 as YYREEE (reference sequence). The CDR3 DNA reads as TGTGCCAGCAGCCCCATGGGCGGGGGGGCCAGGAAGACCCAGTACTTC. This sequence encodes CASSPMGGGARKTQYF.

The chain employs TRBV29-1 and TRBJ2-3; D is possibly TRBD2 (6 bases). V was trimmed by 1 base and J by 3 bases, leaving 8 bases between them. The germline CDR1 and CDR2 sequences are SQVTM and ANQGSEA. This CDR3 contains 13 residues. The CDR3 here is CSVEASVTDTQYF. The CDR3 region has the DNA TGCAGCGTTGAAGCTAGCGTGACAGATACGCAGTATTTT.

The V call is TRBV11-2, the J call TRBJ2-1, with 11 nucleotides matching TRBD2. The CDR3 contains 17 residues. V lost 4 bases and J lost 0; bases outside the gene matches: 5. Germline CDR1 reads SGHAT; CDR2 reads FQNNGV. CDR3: CASSSRLAGSSYNEQFF. The CDR3 DNA is TGTGCCAGCAGCTCCCGACTAGCGGGATCCTCCTACAATGAGCAGTTCTTC.

This clone has only a few counts. The chain recombines TRBV5-1 with TRBJ2-7, with D perhaps TRBD1 (6 bases). Germline lookup yields CDR1 SGHRS and CDR2 YFSETQ. This CDR3 is built from 15 residues. V was pared by 2 bases and J by 0 bases, with 12 bases between. The CDR3 loop is CASSFGAGASYEQYF. The CDR3 nucleotides are TGCGCCAGCAGCTTCGGGGCAGGGGCCTCCTACGAGCAGTACTTC. The complete variable domain, with remaining parts taken from reference TRBV5-1 and TRBJ2-7, reads KAGVTQTPRYLIKTRGQQVTLSCSPISGHRSVSWYQQTPGQGLQFLFEYFSETQRNKGNFPGRFSGRQFSNSRSEMNVSTLELGDSALYLCASSFGAGASYEQYFGPGTRLTVT.

This clone has more than one count but fewer than ten. The chain employs TRBV6-4 and TRBJ1-2, with 7 bases fitting TRBD1. CDR3 length equals 14 residues. Per germline, CDR1 MRHNA and CDR2 SNTAGT. V dropped 6 bases and J dropped 8; count of bases not matched to a gene: 12. The CDR3 coding sequence is TGTGCCAGCAGCGCGGAGGGGGCCCCCTCGGGCTACACCTTC. Amino acids: CASSAEGAPSGYTF.

The rearrangement uses TRBV7-3 and TRBJ2-5; 7 bases map to TRBD1. TRBJ2-7 explains the end of the DNA better; the J call may be wrong. The germline V gene encodes CDR1 SGHTA and CDR2 FQGTGA. The CDR3 covers 12 residues. The CDR3 coding sequence is TGTGCCAGCAGCTTGACAGGGCACGAGCAGTACTTC. This gives the protein CASSLTGHEQYF.

The chain is built from TRBV14 and TRBJ2-4, with D tentatively TRBD2 (5 bases). CDR3 length: 17 amino acids. Per the germline V gene, CDR1 is SGHDN and CDR2 is FVKESK. The V end was cut by 1 base, the J end by 0 bases, with 13 bases between. This CDR3 reads CASSQVSTKLAKNIQYF. The DNA for the CDR3 is TGTGCCAGCAGCCAAGTATCGACTAAGTTAGCCAAAAACATTCAGTACTTC.

This rearrangement joins TRBV7-8 to TRBJ2-7; 10 nucleotides line up with TRBD2. The germline CDR1 and CDR2 sequences are SGHVS and FQNEAQ. This CDR3 is built from 19 residues. Trimming took 5 bases from V and 0 from J; bases not matched to a gene: 16. CDR3 in DNA: TGTGCCAGCAGCCTCAGGGGGCTCCTAGCGGGAGAGACCTCCTACGAGCAGTACTTC. This translates into CASSLRGLLAGETSYEQYF.

V gene TRBV7-2 combines with J gene TRBJ2-7; 10 bases line up with TRBD2. The junction had 7 bases not matched to a gene; V was cut back by 5 bases and J by 6 bases. Per germline, CDR1 SGHTA and CDR2 FQGNSA. The CDR3 covers 14 residues. DNA for the CDR3: TGTGCCAGCAGCACCATACTAGCGGGGCCCGAGCAGTACTTC. Translating gives CASSTILAGPEQYF.

This clone was counted a few times. The chain employs TRBV18 and TRBJ2-7, with TRBD1 matching 9 bases. Germline trimming cut 5 bases from V and 3 bases from J; bases unmatched to any gene: 2. CDR3 length: 13 residues. The V gene's germline CDR1 is KGHSH and CDR2 LQKENI. The CDR3 protein is CASSVGQGYEQYV. CDR3 coding DNA: TGTGCCAGCTCAGTGGGACAGGGCTACGAGCAGTACGTC.

The chain joins TRBV7-9 to TRBJ1-5, with TRBD1 matching 10 bases. Trimming at V came to 5 bases and at J to 4 bases, leaving 14 bases not matched to a gene. The CDR3 length is 18 residues. In germline, CDR1 is SEHNR, CDR2 FQNEAQ (reference sequence). The CDR3 nucleotides read TGTGCCAGCAGCCATAATATGGGACAGGGGAACGAAAATCAGCCCCAGCATTTT. It specifies CASSHNMGQGNENQPQHF.

The chain joins TRBV6-5 to TRBJ2-7; 7 nucleotides match TRBD1. CDR3 length equals 13 residues. Per germline, CDR1 MNHEY and CDR2 SVGAGI. With 2 bases clipped from V and 3 bases from J, the junction kept 1 base outside the gene matches. As DNA, the CDR3 is TGTGCCAGCAGTTACAACAGGGGCTACGAGCAGTACTTC. This sequence encodes CASSYNRGYEQYF.

This clone came up a few times. V usage is TRBV9 and J usage is TRBJ2-2; 7 bases align to TRBD1. The CDR3 length is 15 residues. The V and J ends lost 4 bases and 6 bases, in that order; junction bases with no gene match: 9. Germline V gives CDR1 SGDLS, CDR2 YYNGEE. The CDR3 DNA reads TGTGCCAGCAGCTCCCAGACAGGGTGGCCCGGGGAGCTGTTTTTT. Its protein is CASSSQTGWPGELFF. Based on the CDR3 plus reference TRBV9 and TRBJ2-2, the full variable domain is DSGVTQTPKHLITATGQRVTLRCSPRSGDLSVYWYQQSLDQGLQFLIQYYNGEERAKGNILERFSAQQFPDLHSELNLSSLELGDSALYFCASSSQTGWPGELFFGEGSRLTVL.

In its sample, this clone was seen a few times. The chain couples TRBV7-8 to TRBJ2-3, with D possibly matching TRBD1 (6 bases). The CDR3 contains 16 residues. V gave up 4 bases and J gave up 3 bases, with 17 bases separating them. From germline, CDR1 is SGHVS and CDR2 FQNEAQ. This CDR3 is CASSSKQGPRTDTQYF. The CDR3 nucleotides read TGTGCCAGCAGCTCAAAACAGGGTCCCCGGACAGATACGCAGTATTTT.

This clone has more than one count but fewer than ten. This chain links TRBV10-1 with TRBJ1-1; no firm D call. The CDR3 consists of 14 residues. Looked up from germline, CDR1 is WNHNN and CDR2 is SYGVQD (reference sequence). V dropped 3 bases and J dropped 4 bases, with 12 bases sitting between them. CDR3: CASSDLPGVTEAFF. CDR3 sequence (DNA): TGCGCCAGCAGTGACTTACCAGGCGTCACTGAAGCTTTCTTT.

The chain carries TRBV4-2 and TRBJ2-7; a weak D match, TRBD1 (5 bases). The CDR3 has 14 amino acids. Germline CDR1 and CDR2: LGHNA and YNFKEQ. Trimming left V 0 bases short and J 3 bases short, with 9 bases between. CDR3 amino acids: CASSQDLGRYEQYF. For the CDR3, the DNA is TGTGCCAGCAGCCAAGATCTGGGGCGCTACGAGCAGTACTTC.

The J gene is TRBJ2-4, the V gene TRBV6-1; 7 bases map to TRBD2. With V trimmed by 2 bases and J by 8 bases, 6 bases remained unmatched. Germline V gives CDR1 MNHNS, CDR2 SASEGT. This CDR3 has 14 amino acids. Here the CDR3 reads CASSELAGRDIQYF. CDR3 DNA sequence: TGTGCCAGCAGTGAATTGGCAGGGAGGGACATTCAGTACTTC.